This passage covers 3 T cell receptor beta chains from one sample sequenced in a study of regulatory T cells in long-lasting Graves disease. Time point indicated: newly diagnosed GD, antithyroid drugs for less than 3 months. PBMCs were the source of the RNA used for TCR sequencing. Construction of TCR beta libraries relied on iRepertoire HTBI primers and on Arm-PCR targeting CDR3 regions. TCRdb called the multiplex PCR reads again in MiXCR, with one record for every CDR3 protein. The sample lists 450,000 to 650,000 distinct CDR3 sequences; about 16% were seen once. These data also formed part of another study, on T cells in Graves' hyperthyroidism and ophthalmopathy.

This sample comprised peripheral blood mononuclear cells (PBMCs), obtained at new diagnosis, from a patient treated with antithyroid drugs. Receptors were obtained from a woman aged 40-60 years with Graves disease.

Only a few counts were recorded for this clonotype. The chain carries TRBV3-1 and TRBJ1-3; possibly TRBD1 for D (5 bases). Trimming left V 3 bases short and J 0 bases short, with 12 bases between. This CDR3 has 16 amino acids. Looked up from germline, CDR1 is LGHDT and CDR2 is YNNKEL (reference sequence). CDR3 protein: CASSQTGLYSGNTIYF. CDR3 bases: TGTGCCAGCAGCCAGACGGGACTGTACTCTGGAAACACCATATATTTT.

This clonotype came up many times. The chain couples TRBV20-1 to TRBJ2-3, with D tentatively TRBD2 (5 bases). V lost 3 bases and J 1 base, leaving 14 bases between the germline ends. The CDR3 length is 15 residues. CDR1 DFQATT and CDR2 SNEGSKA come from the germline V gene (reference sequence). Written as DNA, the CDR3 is TGCAGTGCTAGCGACTGGACTCGGGGCACAGATACGCAGTATTTT. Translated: CSASDWTRGTDTQYF.

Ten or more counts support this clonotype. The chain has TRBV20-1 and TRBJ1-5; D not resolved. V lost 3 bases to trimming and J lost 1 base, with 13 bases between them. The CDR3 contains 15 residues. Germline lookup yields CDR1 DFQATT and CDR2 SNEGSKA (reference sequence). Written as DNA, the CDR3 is TGCAGTGCTAGCCGGTTTCAGGACAGCAATCAGCCCCAGCATTTT. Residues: CSASRFQDSNQPQHF.